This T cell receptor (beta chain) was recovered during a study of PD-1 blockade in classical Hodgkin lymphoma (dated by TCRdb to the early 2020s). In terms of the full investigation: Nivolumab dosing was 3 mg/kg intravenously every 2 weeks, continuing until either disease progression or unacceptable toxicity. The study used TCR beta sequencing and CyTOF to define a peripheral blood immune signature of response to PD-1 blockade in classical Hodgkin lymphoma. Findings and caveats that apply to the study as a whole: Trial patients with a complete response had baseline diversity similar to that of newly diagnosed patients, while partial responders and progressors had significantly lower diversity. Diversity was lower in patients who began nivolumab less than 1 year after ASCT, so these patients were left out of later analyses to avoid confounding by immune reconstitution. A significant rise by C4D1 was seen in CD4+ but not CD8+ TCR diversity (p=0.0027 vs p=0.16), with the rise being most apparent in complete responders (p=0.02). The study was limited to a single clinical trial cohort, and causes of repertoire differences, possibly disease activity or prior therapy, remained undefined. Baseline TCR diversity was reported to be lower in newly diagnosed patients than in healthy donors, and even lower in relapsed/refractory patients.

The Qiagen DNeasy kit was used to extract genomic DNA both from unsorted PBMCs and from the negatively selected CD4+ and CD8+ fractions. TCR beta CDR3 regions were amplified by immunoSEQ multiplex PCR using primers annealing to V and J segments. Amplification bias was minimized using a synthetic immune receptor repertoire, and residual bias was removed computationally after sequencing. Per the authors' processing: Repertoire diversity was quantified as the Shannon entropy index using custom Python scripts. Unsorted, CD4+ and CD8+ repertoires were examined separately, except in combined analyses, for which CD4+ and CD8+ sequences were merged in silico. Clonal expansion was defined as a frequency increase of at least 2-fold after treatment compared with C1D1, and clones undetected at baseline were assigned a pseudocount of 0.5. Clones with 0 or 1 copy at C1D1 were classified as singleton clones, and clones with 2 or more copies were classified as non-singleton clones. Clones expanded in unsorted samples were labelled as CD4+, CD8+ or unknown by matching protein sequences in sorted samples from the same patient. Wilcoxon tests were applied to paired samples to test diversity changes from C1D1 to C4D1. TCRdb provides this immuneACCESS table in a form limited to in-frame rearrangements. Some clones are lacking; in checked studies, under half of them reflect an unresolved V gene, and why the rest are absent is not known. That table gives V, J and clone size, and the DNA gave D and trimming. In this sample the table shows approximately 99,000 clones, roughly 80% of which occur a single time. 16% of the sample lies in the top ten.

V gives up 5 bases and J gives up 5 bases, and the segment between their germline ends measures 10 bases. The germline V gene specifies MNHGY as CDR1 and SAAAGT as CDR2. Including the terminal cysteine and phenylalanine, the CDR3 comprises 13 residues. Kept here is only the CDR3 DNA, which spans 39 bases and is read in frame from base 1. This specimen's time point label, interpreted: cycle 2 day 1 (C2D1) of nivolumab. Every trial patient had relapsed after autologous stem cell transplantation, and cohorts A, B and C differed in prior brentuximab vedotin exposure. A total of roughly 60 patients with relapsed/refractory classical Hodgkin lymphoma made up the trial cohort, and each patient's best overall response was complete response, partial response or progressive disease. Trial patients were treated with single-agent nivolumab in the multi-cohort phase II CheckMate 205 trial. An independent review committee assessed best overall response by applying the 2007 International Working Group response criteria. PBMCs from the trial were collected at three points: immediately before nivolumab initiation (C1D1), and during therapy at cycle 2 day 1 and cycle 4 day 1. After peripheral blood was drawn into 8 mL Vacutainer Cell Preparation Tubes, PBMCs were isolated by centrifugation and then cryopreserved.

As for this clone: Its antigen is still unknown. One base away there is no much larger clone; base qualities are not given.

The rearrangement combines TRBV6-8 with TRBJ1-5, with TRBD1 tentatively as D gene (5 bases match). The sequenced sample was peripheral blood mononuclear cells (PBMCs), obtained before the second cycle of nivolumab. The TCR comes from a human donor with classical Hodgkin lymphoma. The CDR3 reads CASSAGGDQPQHF. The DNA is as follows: TGTGCCAGCAGTGCGGGGGGGGATCAGCCCCAGCATTTT.